The clone carrying this TCR beta chain was picked up many times. What it binds is not known. MiXCR was run by TCRdb on the 5' RACE reads, yielding one entry per CDR3 protein. The data hold over 250,000 distinct CDR3 sequences, with about 5.2% observed a single time. The record originates from a study of T cells after yellow fever vaccination. Whole-study findings and limits: The booster response re-showed most primary clones: about 96% CD4, approximately 90% CD8.

V was cut by 5 bases and J by 4 bases, with 14 bases left in between. The CDR3 totals 14 residues. The sequenced sample was CD4+ T cells sorted from PBMCs, obtained on the day of the yellow fever booster vaccination. The V call is TRBV12-3 or TRBV12-4, the J call TRBJ1-2; D may be TRBD1 (6 bases). This receptor was obtained from a man aged 18 to 29 who received the YFV17D yellow fever vaccine. The CDR3 nucleotides read TGTGCCAGCAGTCCAGGGGAGGGACTCTATGGCTACACCTTC. Translation gives CASSPGEGLYGYTF.